Here is one T cell receptor (beta chain) with its context. The sample originates from a study of CD8 T cells in Susac syndrome. Germline V gene sequence: CDR1 SNHLY, CDR2 FYNNEI. The V gene lost 6 bases and the J gene lost 2 bases, with 6 bases spanning the gap. The CDR3 is made up of 12 amino acids. The RNA input was roughly 0.45 to 1 ug, and it was reverse transcribed with random hexamers. By means of immunoSEQ multiplex PCR, TCR beta CDR3 spanning 54 Vbeta and 13 Jbeta underwent amplification. TCRdb itself ran the immunoSEQ multiplex PCR reads through MiXCR, one entry per CDR3 protein. The sample yields around 200,000 distinct CDR3 sequences, nearly 97% seen once.

The clonotype was recovered from a human donor with multiple sclerosis. The rearrangement uses TRBV2 and TRBJ2-3; D is perhaps TRBD2 (5 bases). The specimen was CD4+ T cells from PBMCs. This CDR3 is CASRDFTDTQYF. The CDR3 DNA follows: TGTGCCAGCAGGGACTTCACAGATACGCAGTATTTT. The full variable domain, its missing parts supplied by reference TRBV2 and TRBJ2-3, is EPEVTQTPSHQVTQMGQEVILRCVPISNHLYFYWYRQILGQKVEFLVSFYNNEISEKSEIFDDQFSVERPDGSNFTLKIRSTKLEDSAMYFCASRDFTDTQYFGPGTRLTVL.